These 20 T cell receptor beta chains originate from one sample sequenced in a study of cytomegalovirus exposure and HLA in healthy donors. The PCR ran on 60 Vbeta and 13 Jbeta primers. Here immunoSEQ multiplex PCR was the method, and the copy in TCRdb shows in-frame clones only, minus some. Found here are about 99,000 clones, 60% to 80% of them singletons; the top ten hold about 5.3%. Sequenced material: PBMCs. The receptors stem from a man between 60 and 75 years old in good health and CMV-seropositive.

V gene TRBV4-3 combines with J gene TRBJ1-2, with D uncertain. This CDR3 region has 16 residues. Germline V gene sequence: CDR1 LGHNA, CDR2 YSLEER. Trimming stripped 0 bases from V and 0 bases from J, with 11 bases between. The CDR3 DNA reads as TGCGCCAGCAGCCAAGATTACGGGGTCGCTAACTATGGCTACACCTTC. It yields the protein CASSQDYGVANYGYTF.

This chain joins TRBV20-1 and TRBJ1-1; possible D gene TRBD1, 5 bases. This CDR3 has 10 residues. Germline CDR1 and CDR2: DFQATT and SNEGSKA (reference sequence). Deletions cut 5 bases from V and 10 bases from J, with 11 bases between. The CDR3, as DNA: TGCAGTGCTGTATTAGGGGTAGCTTTCTTT. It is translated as CSAVLGVAFF.

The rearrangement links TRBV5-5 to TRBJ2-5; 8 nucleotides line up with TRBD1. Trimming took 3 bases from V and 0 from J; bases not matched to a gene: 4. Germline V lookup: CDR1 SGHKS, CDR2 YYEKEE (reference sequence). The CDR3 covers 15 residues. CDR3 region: CASSWGQAHQETQYF. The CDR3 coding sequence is TGTGCCAGCAGCTGGGGACAGGCCCACCAAGAGACCCAGTACTTC.

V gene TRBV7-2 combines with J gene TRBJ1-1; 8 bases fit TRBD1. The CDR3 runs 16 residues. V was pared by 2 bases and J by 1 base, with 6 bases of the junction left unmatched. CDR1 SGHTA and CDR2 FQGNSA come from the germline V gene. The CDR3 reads CASSLWVQGANTEAFF. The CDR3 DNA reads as TGTGCCAGCAGCTTATGGGTTCAGGGGGCGAACACTGAAGCTTTCTTT. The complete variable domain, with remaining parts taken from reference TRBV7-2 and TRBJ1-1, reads GAGVSQSPSNKVTEKGKDVELRCDPISGHTALYWYRQSLGQGLEFLIYFQGNSAPDKSGLPSDRFSAERTGGSVSTLTIQRTQQEDSAVYLCASSLWVQGANTEAFFGQGTRLTVV.

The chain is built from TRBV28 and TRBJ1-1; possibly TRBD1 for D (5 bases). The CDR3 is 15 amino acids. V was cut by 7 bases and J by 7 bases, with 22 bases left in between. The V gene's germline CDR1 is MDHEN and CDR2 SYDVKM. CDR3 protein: CASTLPVMGGNEAFF. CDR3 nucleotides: TGTGCCAGCACCCTCCCCGTCATGGGGGGAAATGAAGCTTTCTTT.

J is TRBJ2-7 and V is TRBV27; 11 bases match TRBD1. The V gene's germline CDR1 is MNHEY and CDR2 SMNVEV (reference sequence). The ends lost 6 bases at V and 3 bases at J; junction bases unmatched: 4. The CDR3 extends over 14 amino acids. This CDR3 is CASSLGQGGYEQYF. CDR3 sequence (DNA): TGTGCCAGCAGCTTGGGACAGGGGGGCTACGAGCAGTACTTC.

CDR3 loop: CASSLLEGRTNEKLFF. Here the CDR3 DNA reads TGTGCCAGCAGCTTATTGGAGGGAAGAACTAATGAAAAACTGTTTTTT. The chain combines TRBV7-9 with TRBJ1-4; D gene ambiguous. V was shortened by 2 bases and J by 1 base, with 11 bases between the two germline ends. The CDR3 is made up of 16 amino acids. CDR1 SEHNR and CDR2 FQNEAQ come from the germline V gene (reference sequence).

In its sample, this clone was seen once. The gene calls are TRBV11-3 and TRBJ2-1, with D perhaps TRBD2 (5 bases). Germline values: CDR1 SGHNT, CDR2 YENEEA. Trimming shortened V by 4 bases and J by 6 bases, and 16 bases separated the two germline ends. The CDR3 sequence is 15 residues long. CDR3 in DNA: TGTGCCAGCAGCTCCTCCGGGGTCCCACTCAATGAGCAGTTCTTC. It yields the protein CASSSSGVPLNEQFF.

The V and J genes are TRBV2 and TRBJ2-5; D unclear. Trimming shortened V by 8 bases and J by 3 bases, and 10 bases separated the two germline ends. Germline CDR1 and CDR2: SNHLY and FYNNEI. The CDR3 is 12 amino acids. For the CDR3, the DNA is TGTGCCAGCCTCGTACGGGAAGAGACCCAGTACTTC. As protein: CASLVREETQYF.

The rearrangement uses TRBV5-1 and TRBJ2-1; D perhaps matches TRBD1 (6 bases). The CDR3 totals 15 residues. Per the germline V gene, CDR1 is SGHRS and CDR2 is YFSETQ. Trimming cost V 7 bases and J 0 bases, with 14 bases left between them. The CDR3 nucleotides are TGCGCCAGCCAGGACAGCTTGAGCTCCTACAATGAGCAGTTCTTC. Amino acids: CASQDSLSSYNEQFF.

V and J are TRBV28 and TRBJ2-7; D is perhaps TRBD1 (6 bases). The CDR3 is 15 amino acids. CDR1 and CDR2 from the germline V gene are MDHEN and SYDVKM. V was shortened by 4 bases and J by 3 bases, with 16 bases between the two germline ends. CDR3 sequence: CASSSGQSEFYEQYF. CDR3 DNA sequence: TGTGCCAGCAGTTCCGGACAGAGCGAATTCTACGAGCAGTACTTC.

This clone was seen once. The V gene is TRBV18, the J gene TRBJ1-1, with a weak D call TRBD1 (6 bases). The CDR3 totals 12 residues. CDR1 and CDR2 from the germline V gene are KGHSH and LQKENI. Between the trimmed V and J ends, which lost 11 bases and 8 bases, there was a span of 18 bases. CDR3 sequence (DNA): TGTGCCGCTGGGGGCTCCTACGCGGAAGCTTTCTTT. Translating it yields CAAGGSYAEAFF.

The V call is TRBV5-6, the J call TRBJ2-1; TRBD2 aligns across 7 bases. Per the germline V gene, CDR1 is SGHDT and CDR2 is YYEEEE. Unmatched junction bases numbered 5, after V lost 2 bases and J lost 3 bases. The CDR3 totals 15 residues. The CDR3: CASSLGLADYNEQFF. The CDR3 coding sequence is TGTGCCAGCAGCTTAGGCCTAGCGGACTACAATGAGCAGTTCTTC.

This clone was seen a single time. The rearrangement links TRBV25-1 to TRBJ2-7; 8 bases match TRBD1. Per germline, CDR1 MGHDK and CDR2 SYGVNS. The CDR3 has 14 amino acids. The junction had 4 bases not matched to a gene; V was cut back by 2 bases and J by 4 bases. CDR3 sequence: CASSEQGAKYEQYF. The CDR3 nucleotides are TGTGCCAGCAGTGAACAGGGGGCAAAGTACGAGCAGTACTTC.

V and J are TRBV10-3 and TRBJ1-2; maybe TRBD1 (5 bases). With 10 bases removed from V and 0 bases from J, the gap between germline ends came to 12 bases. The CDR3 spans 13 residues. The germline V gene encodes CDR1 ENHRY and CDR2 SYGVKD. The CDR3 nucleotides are TGTGCCACGGTCGGGGGGGCTAACTATGGCTACACCTTC. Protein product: CATVGGANYGYTF.

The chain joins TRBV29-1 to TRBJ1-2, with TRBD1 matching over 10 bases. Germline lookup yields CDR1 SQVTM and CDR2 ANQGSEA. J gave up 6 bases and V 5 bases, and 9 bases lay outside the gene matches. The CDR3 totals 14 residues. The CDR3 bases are TGCAGCGTTTCCCGACAGGGGGCGATGGATGGCTACACCTTC. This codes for CSVSRQGAMDGYTF.

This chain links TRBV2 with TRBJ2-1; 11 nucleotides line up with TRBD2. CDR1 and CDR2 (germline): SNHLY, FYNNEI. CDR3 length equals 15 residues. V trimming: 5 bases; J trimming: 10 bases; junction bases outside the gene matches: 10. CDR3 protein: CASSSLAGEVGEQFF. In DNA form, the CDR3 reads TGTGCCAGCAGTTCACTAGCGGGGGAGGTTGGAGAGCAGTTCTTC.

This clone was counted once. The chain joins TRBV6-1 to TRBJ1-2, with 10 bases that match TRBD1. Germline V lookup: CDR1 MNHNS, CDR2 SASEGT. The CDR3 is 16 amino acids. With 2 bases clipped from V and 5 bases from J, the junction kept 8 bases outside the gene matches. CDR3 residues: CASSELTGGYGYGYTF. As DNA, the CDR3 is TGTGCCAGCAGTGAATTGACAGGGGGCTATGGATATGGCTACACCTTC.

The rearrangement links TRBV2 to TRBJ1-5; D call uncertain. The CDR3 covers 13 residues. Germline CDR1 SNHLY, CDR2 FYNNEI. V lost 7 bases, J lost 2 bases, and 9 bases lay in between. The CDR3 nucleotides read TGTGCCAGCAAGGACGGGGGCAATCAGCCCCAGCATTTT. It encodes CASKDGGNQPQHF. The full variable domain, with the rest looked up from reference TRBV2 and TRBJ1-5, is EPEVTQTPSHQVTQMGQEVILRCVPISNHLYFYWYRQILGQKVEFLVSFYNNEISEKSEIFDDQFSVERPDGSNFTLKIRSTKLEDSAMYFCASKDGGNQPQHFGDGTRLSIL.

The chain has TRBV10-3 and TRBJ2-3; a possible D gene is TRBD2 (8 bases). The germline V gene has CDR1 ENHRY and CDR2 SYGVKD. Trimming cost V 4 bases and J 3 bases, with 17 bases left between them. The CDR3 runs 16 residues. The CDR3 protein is CAISGRSGGQTDTQYF. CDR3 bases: TGTGCCATCAGTGGCCGGAGCGGGGGACAGACAGATACGCAGTATTTT.